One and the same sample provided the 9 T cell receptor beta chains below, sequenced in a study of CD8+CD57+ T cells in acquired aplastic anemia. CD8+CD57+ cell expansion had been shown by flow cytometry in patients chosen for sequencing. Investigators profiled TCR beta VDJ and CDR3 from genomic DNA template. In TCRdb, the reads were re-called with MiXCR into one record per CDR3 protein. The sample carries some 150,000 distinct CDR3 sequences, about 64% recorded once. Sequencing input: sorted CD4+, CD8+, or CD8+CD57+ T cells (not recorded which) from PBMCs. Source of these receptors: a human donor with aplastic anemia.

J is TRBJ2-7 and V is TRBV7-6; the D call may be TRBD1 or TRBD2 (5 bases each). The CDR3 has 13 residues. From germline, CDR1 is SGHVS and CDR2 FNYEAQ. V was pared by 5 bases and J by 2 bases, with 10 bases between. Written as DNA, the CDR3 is TGTGCCAGCAGCCCCCGGGGCCCCTACGAGCAGTACTTC. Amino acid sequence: CASSPRGPYEQYF. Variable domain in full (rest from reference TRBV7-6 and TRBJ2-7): GAGVSQSPRYKVTKRGQDVALRCDPISGHVSLYWYRQALGQGPEFLTYFNYEAQQDKSGLPNDRFSAERPEGSISTLTIQRTEQRDSAMYRCASSPRGPYEQYFGPGTRLTVT.

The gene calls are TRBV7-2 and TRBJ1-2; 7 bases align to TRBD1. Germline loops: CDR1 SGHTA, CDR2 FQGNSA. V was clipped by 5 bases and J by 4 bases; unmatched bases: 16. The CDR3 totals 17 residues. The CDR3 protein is CASSPRQGRPNGYGYTF. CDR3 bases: TGTGCCAGCAGCCCCCGACAGGGCAGGCCCAATGGCTATGGCTACACCTTC.

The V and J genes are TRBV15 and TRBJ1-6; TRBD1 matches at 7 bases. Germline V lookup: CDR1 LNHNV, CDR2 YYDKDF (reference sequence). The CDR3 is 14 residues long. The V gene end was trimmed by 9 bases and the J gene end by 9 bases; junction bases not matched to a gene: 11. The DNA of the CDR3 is TGTGCCACAGCCAGACAGGGACATAGTTCACCCCTCCACTTT. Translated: CATARQGHSSPLHF.

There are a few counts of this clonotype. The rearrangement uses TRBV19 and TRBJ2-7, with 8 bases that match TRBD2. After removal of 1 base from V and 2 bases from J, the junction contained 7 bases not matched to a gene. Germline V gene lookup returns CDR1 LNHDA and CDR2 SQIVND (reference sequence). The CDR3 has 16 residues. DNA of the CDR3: TGTGCCAGTAGTATAGCGGGGGGGACCGTTACCTACGAGCAGTACTTC. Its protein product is CASSIAGGTVTYEQYF.

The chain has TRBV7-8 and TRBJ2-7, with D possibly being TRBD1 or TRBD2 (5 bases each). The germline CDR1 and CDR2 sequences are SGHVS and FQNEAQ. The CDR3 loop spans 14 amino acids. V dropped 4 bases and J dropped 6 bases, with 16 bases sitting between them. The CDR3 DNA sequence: TGTGCCAGCAGCTGGGGACGGACTTTAACCGAGCAGTACTTC. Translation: CASSWGRTLTEQYF.

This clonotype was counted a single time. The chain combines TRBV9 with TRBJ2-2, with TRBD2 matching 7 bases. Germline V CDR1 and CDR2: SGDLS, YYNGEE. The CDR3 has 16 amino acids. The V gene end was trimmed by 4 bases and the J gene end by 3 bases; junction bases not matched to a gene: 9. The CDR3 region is CASSLDASGHTGELFF. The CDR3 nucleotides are TGTGCCAGCAGCTTAGACGCTAGCGGCCACACCGGGGAGCTGTTTTTT.

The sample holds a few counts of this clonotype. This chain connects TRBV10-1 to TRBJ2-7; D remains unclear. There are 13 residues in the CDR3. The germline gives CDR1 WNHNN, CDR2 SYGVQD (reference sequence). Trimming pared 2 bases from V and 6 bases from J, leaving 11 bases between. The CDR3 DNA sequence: TGCGCCAGCAGTGAGGGCAGATCGCGCGAGCAGTACTTC. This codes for CASSEGRSREQYF.

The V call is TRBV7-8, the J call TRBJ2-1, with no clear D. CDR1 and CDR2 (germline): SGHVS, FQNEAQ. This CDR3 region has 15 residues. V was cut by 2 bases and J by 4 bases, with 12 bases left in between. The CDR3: CASSLFSVSYNEQFF. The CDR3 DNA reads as TGTGCCAGCAGCTTATTCAGCGTTTCGTACAATGAGCAGTTCTTC.

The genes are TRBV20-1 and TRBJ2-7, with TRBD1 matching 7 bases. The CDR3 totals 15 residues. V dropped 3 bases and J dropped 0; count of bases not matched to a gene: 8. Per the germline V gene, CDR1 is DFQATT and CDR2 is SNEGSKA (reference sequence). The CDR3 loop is CSARLDRSYSYEQYF. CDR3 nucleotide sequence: TGCAGTGCTAGGCTGGACAGGAGCTACTCCTACGAGCAGTACTTC.